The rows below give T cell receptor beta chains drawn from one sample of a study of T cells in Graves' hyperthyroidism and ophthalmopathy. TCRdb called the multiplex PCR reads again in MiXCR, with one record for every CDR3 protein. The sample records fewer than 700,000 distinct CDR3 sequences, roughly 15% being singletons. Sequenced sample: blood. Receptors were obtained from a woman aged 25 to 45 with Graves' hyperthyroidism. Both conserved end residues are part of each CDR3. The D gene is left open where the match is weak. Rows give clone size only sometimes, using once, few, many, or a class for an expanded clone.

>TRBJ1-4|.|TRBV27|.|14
CASGSVTGGEKLFF
TGTGCCAGCGGTTCTGTTACCGGAGGCGAAAAACTGTTTTTT
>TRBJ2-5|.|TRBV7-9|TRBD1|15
CASSLSFRGRETQYF
TGTGCCAGCAGCTTAAGTTTCAGGGGGCGTGAGACCCAGTACTTC
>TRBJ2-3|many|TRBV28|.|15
CASSLSVQVTHTQYF
TGTGCCAGCAGTTTATCGGTGCAAGTTACACATACGCAGTATTTT
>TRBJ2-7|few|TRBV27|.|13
CASSLGEFYEQYF
TGTGCCAGCAGTTTAGGGGAATTCTACGAGCAGTACTTC
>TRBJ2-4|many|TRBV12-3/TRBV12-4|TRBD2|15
CARKSGRSPKNIQYF
TGTGCCAGAAAGAGCGGGAGAAGCCCAAAAAACATTCAGTACTTC
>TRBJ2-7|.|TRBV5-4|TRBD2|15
CASSLAAGVRYEQYF
TGTGCCAGCAGCTTGGCTGCGGGAGTACGTTACGAGCAGTACTTC
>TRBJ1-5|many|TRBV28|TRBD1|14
CASSPDRGTQPQHF
TGTGCCAGCAGTCCGGACAGGGGGACCCAGCCCCAGCATTTT
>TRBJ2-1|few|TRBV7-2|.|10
CATYDRRLFF
TGTGCCACCTACGACAGGCGCTTGTTCTTC
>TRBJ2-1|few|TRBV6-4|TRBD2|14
CASLWGGSYNEQFF
TGTGCCTCCCTCTGGGGGGGCTCCTACAATGAGCAGTTCTTC
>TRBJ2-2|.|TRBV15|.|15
CATSRGGANTGELFF
TGTGCCACCAGCAGAGGCGGAGCGAACACCGGGGAGCTGTTTTTT
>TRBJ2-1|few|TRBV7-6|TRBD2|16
CASSLKSAGVYNEQFF
TGTGCCAGCAGCTTAAAAAGTGCGGGAGTCTACAATGAGCAGTTCTTC
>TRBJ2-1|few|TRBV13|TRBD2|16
CASSLQAGGTSSEQFF
TGTGCCAGCAGCTTACAGGCGGGAGGAACGAGCAGTGAGCAGTTCTTC
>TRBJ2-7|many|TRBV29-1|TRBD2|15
CSVEVSLAGNYEQYF
TGCAGCGTTGAAGTGTCCCTAGCGGGGAACTACGAGCAGTACTTC
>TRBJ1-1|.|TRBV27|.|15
CASSLLGGANTEAFF
TGTGCCAGCAGCCTACTCGGGGGTGCGAACACTGAAGCTTTCTTT
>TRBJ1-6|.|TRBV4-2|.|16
CASSQERGVYYSPLHF
TGTGCCAGCAGCCAAGAAAGGGGGGTATACTATTCACCCCTCCACTTT
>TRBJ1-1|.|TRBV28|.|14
CASSSRGMNTEAFF
TGTGCCAGCAGTTCCCGGGGTATGAACACTGAAGCTTTCTTT
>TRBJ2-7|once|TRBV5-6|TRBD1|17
CASSQLGTGGLVGEQYF
TGTGCCAGCAGCCAGCTCGGGACAGGGGGTTTAGTAGGGGAGCAGTACTTC
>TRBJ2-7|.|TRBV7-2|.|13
CASNSRGRDEQYF
TGTGCCAGCAACTCGCGGGGGCGGGACGAGCAGTACTTC
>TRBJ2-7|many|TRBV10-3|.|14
CAISEVGGPYEQYF
TGTGCCATCAGTGAGGTGGGGGGTCCCTACGAGCAGTACTTC
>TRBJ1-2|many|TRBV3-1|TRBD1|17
CASSHAGQGEYNYGYTF
TGTGCCAGCAGCCACGCTGGACAGGGGGAATATAACTATGGCTACACCTTC
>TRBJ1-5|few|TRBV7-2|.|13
CASSFSDIQPQHF
TGTGCCAGCAGCTTCTCAGACATTCAGCCCCAGCATTTT
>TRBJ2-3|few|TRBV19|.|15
CASRGLAESTDTQYF
TGTGCCAGTAGGGGCCTGGCAGAAAGCACAGATACGCAGTATTTT
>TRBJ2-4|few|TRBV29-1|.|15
CSTTVHGAEKNIQYF
TGCAGCACAACCGTACACGGCGCTGAGAAAAACATTCAGTACTTC
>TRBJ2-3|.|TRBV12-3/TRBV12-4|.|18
CASSWVFSGGPGTDTQYF
TGTGCCAGCAGTTGGGTTTTTAGCGGAGGGCCTGGCACAGATACGCAGTATTTT
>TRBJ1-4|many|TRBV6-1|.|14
CASRETGLNEKLFF
TGTGCCAGCAGGGAAACAGGGCTTAATGAAAAACTGTTTTTT
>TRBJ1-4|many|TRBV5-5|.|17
CASSLQAGRIENEKLFF
TGTGCCAGCAGCTTGCAAGCAGGGCGAATTGAGAATGAAAAACTGTTTTTT
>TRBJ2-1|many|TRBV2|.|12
CASSGSMDEQFF
TGTGCCAGCAGTGGTAGCATGGATGAGCAGTTCTTC
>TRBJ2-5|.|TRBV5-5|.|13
CASSLRAGETQYF
TGTGCCAGCAGCTTGAGGGCCGGGGAGACCCAGTACTTC
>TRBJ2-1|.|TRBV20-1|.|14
CSARVGSTLDEQFF
TGCAGTGCTAGAGTGGGGTCGACTCTCGATGAGCAGTTCTTC
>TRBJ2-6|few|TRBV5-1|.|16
CASSLDGGPGANVLTF
TGCGCCAGCAGCTTGGATGGGGGGCCCGGGGCCAACGTCCTGACTTTC
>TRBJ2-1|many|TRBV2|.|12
CASSEFYNEQFF
TGTGCCAGCAGTGAATTCTACAATGAGCAGTTCTTC
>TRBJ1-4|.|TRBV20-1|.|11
CSAPLAAKLFF
TGCAGTGCCCCCTTAGCCGCAAAACTGTTTTTT
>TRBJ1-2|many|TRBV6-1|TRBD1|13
CASSGQGTSGYTF
TGTGCCAGCAGCGGACAGGGAACGAGTGGCTACACCTTC
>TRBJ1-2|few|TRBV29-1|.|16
CSVDSEGIGPPHGYTF
TGCAGCGTTGATAGTGAGGGCATAGGACCCCCACATGGCTACACCTTC
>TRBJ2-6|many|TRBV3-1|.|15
CASSPTVSGANVLTF
TGTGCCAGCAGCCCGACCGTTTCTGGGGCCAACGTCCTGACTTTC
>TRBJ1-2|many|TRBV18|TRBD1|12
CASSPDRDGYTF
TGTGCCAGCTCACCCGACAGGGATGGCTACACCTTC
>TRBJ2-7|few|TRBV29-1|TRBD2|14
CSVEWGGRAHEQYF
TGCAGCGTTGAGTGGGGCGGGAGGGCCCACGAGCAGTACTTC
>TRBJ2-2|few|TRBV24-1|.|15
CATSDLQSETGELFF
TGTGCCACCAGTGATTTGCAATCGGAGACCGGGGAGCTGTTTTTT
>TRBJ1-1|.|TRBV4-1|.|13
CASSQDQAPEAFF
TGCGCCAGCAGCCAAGACCAAGCACCTGAAGCTTTCTTT
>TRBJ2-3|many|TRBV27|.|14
CASSSRAGRDTQYF
TGTGCCAGCAGTTCCCGGGCAGGGCGGGATACGCAGTATTTT
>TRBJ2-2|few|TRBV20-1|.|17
CSARDAVRGGDTGELFF
TGCAGTGCTAGAGATGCGGTGAGGGGCGGGGATACCGGGGAGCTGTTTTTT
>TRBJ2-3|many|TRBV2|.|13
CASRSTSTDTQYF
TGTGCCAGCCGCTCTACTAGCACAGATACGCAGTATTTT
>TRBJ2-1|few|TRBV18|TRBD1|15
CASSHRTGLAGEQFF
TGTGCCAGCTCACACCGGACAGGCTTGGCGGGTGAGCAGTTCTTC
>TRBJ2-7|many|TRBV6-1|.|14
CASSEMYSSYEQYF
TGTGCCAGCAGTGAGATGTATAGCTCCTACGAGCAGTACTTC
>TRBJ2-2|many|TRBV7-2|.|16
CASSLASLANTGELFF
TGTGCCAGCAGCTTAGCGAGTCTCGCGAACACCGGGGAGCTGTTTTTT
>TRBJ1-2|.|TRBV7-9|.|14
CASSYRGQVDGYTF
TGTGCCAGCAGCTACCGGGGGCAAGTCGATGGCTACACCTTC
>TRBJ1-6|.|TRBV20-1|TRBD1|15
CSAQSYRGYNSPLHF
TGCAGTGCCCAAAGCTACAGGGGATACAATTCACCCCTCCACTTT
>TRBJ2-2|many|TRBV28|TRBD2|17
CASSLAPGLARTGELFF
TGTGCCAGCAGTTTAGCGCCGGGACTAGCTCGAACCGGGGAGCTGTTTTTT
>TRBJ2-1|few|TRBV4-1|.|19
CASSQRFQSGSQSYNEQFF
TGTGCCAGCAGCCAAAGATTTCAGTCCGGGAGTCAGTCCTACAATGAGCAGTTCTTC
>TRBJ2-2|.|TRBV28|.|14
CASSPGFYTGELFF
TGTGCCAGCAGTCCCGGATTTTACACCGGGGAGCTGTTTTTT
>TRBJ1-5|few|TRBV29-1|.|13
CSVAGYGNQPQHF
TGCAGCGTTGCAGGGTATGGCAATCAGCCCCAGCATTTT
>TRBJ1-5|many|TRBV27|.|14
CASSLRGYNQPQHF
TGTGCCAGCAGCCTCAGGGGCTACAATCAGCCCCAGCATTTT
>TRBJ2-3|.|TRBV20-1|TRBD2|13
CSARDYRTDTQYF
TGCAGTGCCAGGGACTACCGCACAGATACGCAGTATTTT
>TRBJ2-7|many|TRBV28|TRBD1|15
CASRTSGTALYEQYF
TGTGCCAGCAGGACCTCCGGGACAGCTCTCTACGAGCAGTACTTC
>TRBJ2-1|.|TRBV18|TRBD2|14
CASSPGSGSNEQFF
TGTGCCAGCTCACCAGGTAGCGGGAGTAATGAGCAGTTCTTC
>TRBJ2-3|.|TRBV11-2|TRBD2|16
CATSDPSGRSTDTQYF
TGTGCCACCAGTGATCCTAGCGGGAGGTCCACAGATACGCAGTATTTT
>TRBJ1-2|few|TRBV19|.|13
CASSTSGGYGYTF
TGTGCCAGTAGTACTTCGGGGGGGTATGGCTACACCTTC
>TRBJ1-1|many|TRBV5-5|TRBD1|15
CASSIRTGRDTEAFF
TGTGCCAGCAGCATACGGACAGGGAGGGACACTGAAGCTTTCTTT